The TCR beta chain described here comes from a study of cytomegalovirus exposure and HLA in healthy donors. This clone appeared once. The CDR3 length is 16 residues. V shed 4 bases, J shed 2 bases, and the junction held 3 bases outside the gene matches. Germline values: CDR1 SNHLY, CDR2 FYNNEI. This PCR relied on a set of 60 Vbeta primers and 13 Jbeta primers. Sequencing was performed with immunoSEQ multiplex PCR; in TCRdb, only in-frame clones are kept and a portion is missing. The repertoire consists of under 150,000 clones, with about three quarters occurring once and the leading ten covering 1% to 1.5%.

This sequence joins TRBV2 and TRBJ2-1, with 12 bases aligning to TRBD2. The receptor's source is a male donor in good health and CMV-seropositive. The sequenced sample was PBMCs. CDR3 sequence (DNA): TGTGCCAGCAGTGGAAGACTAGCGGGAGCCTACAATGAGCAGTTCTTC. The encoded protein is CASSGRLAGAYNEQFF.